This TCR beta chain was profiled in a study of cytomegalovirus exposure and HLA in healthy donors. Looking at the study overall: The 100 to 150 validation repertoires and the 666 first-cohort repertoires shared a platform, a later analysis reported.

Regarding the study as a whole: Specificity of a few CMV-associated chains for CMV antigens was verified in vitro. The study labeled 170 or so TCR beta chains cytomegalovirus-associated.

Germline assignment: CDR1 KGHSH and CDR2 LQKENI. The CDR3 covers 14 residues. Between the trimmed V and J ends, which lost 2 bases and 1 base, there was a span of 7 bases. Produced via immunoSEQ multiplex PCR; TCRdb's table is partial and in-frame only. Of about 190,000 clones in the sample, 86% were seen once. As for this clone: Its antigen is not known.

The receptor was isolated from a woman between 18 and 30 years old in good health and CMV-seronegative. This rearrangement joins TRBV18 to TRBJ2-3, with a tentative D call TRBD1 (6 bases). The sequencing input was PBMCs. In DNA, the CDR3 is TGTGCCAGCTCACCAGGGGGCGGCACAGATACGCAGTATTTT. It translates to CASSPGGGTDTQYF.